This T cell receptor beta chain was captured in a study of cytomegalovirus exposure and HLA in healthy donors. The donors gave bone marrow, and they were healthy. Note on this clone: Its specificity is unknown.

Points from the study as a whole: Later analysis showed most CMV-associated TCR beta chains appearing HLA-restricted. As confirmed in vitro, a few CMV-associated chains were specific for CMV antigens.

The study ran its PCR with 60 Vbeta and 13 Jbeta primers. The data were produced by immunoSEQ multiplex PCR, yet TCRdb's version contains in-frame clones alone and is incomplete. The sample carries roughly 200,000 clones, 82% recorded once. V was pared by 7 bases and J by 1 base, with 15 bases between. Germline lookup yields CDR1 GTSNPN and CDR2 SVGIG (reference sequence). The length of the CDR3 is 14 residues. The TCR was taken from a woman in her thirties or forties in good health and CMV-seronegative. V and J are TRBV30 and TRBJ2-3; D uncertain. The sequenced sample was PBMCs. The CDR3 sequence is CALSLGWGTDTQYF. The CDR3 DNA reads TGTGCCTTATCACTCGGGTGGGGCACAGATACGCAGTATTTT.